This T cell receptor beta chain originates from a study of T cells after posttransplantation cyclophosphamide. Whole-study findings and limits: After PTCy, TRB diversity resembled that of CNI/methotrexate controls. TRB overlap between skin or GI tissue T cells and blood was limited. Later post-transplant blood repertoires were often dominated by donor CD8+ memory clones.

The CDR3 runs to 14 residues. V gave up 6 bases and J gave up 2 bases; unmatched junction bases: 5. CDR1 SNHLY and CDR2 FYNNEI come from the germline V gene. Assay: immunoSEQ multiplex PCR; the TCRdb copy retains only in-frame clones and omits some. The sample has roughly 20,000 clones, under 80% seen once. As for this clone: Its antigen is unidentified.

A marrow graft followed busulfan-fludarabine conditioning, with cyclophosphamide on days +3 and +4. The sequence was collected from a male patient aged 25-45 years who received an allogeneic stem cell transplant from a related donor, was CMV-positive, and had acute GVHD only. Some T cells may be supplied by the graft donor. The chain employs TRBV2 and TRBJ2-3; 7 bases map to TRBD1. The sample was PBMCs, taken after an allogeneic stem cell transplant with post-transplant cyclophosphamide. For the CDR3, the DNA is TGTGCCAGCAGAGTAGGACAGGCCACAGATACGCAGTATTTT. This gives the protein CASRVGQATDTQYF.